Below are 7 T cell receptor beta chains sequenced from a single sample in a study of human T cells and chemical hapten exposure. Each CDR3 protein is one row after TCRdb ran MiXCR on the RACE reads. The sample records 70,000 to 80,000 distinct CDR3 sequences, around 30% being singletons. Documented time point: patch test 1, 2 weeks after DPC sensitization. This sample's treatment: therapeutic diphenylcyclopropenone sensitization with weekly scalp DPC. The sequenced sample was whole blood, obtained in connection with sensitization to the hapten diphenylcyclopropenone (DPC). Every receptor here comes from a man between 40 and 49 years old with alopecia areata. Some clones in this sample may be carry-over from other donors' samples.

This clonotype appeared a few times. The chain carries TRBV10-3 and TRBJ2-7, with 10 bases identical to TRBD1. The germline V gene encodes CDR1 ENHRY and CDR2 SYGVKD. This CDR3 is 14 amino acids long. V was clipped by 6 bases and J by 12 bases; unmatched bases: 14. The CDR3 spells CAISDLPGQGILYF. For the CDR3, the DNA is TGTGCCATCAGCGATCTCCCGGGACAGGGGATTTTGTACTTC.

This clonotype showed up just a few times. The chain is built from TRBV20-1 and TRBJ1-4, with D uncertain. This CDR3 spans 14 amino acids. Germline CDR1 DFQATT, CDR2 SNEGSKA (reference sequence). The ends were cut back, 3 bases at V and 8 bases at J, with 16 bases in the middle. In DNA, the CDR3 is TGCAGTGCTAGCGGAGGAGGCACTGGCGAAAAACTGTTTTTT. It translates to CSASGGGTGEKLFF.

The V gene is TRBV21-1, the J gene TRBJ2-5; the tabulated D call, TRBD2, remains unverified against the DNA. TRBV21-1 is a listed pseudogene. This CDR3 has 15 amino acids. As DNA, the CDR3 is TGTGCCAGCAGTACGGACTCCCTAGTCAGAGAGACCCAGTACTTC. Translation gives CASSTDSLVRETQYF.

J is TRBJ1-1 and V is TRBV6-2 or TRBV6-3; D remains ambiguous. The V and J ends lost 0 bases and 2 bases respectively, with 7 bases between them. CDR3 length: 14 amino acids. Germline V gene data show CDR1 as MNHEY and CDR2 as SVGEGT. The CDR3 DNA follows: TGTGCCAGCAGTTACTCCGCCCTAAACACTGAAGCTTTCTTT. This encodes CASSYSALNTEAFF.

The chain has TRBV12-3 or TRBV12-4 and TRBJ1-3; maybe TRBD1 (5 bases). This CDR3 comprises 16 residues. V dropped 6 bases and J dropped 8 bases, with 23 bases sitting between them. CDR3 nucleotide sequence: TGTGCCAGCAGGCTCTCGGGACGAAAGAGGGGAGACACCATATATTTT. Translation gives CASRLSGRKRGDTIYF.

This chain uses TRBV9 with TRBJ2-2; TRBD2 matches at 7 bases. CDR1 is SGDLS, CDR2 YYNGEE, per germline. Trimming at V came to 0 bases and at J to 1 base, leaving 3 bases not matched to a gene. The CDR3 is 16 amino acids. CDR3: CASSVVPGGNTGELFF. CDR3 coding DNA: TGTGCCAGCAGCGTAGTCCCGGGAGGGAACACCGGGGAGCTGTTTTTT. Using reference TRBV9 and TRBJ2-2 for the parts outside the CDR3, the full variable domain is DSGVTQTPKHLITATGQRVTLRCSPRSGDLSVYWYQQSLDQGLQFLIQYYNGEERAKGNILERFSAQQFPDLHSELNLSSLELGDSALYFCASSVVPGGNTGELFFGEGSRLTVL.

V and J are TRBV5-1 and TRBJ2-6, with TRBD2 matching over 8 bases. CDR3 size: 16 residues. With 7 bases clipped from V and 4 bases from J, the junction kept 10 bases outside the gene matches. Germline V gene data show CDR1 as SGHRS and CDR2 as YFSETQ. The CDR3 nucleotides are TGCGCCAGCTGGAGCGGGAGAAGGGGCGGGGCCAACGTCCTGACTTTC. It specifies CASWSGRRGGANVLTF. Combining the CDR3 with reference TRBV5-1 and TRBJ2-6 gives the whole variable domain KAGVTQTPRYLIKTRGQQVTLSCSPISGHRSVSWYQQTPGQGLQFLFEYFSETQRNKGNFPGRFSGRQFSNSRSEMNVSTLELGDSALYLCASWSGRRGGANVLTFGAGSRLTVL.